A selection of T cell receptor beta chains follows, all from one sample in a study of OX40 agonist ivuxolimab in advanced cancers. Only in-frame clones appear in the TCRdb table, and some are missing; sequencing was by immunoSEQ multiplex PCR. This table has 20,000 to 25,000 clones, roughly 84% appearing once. The specimen was CD4+ or CD8+ T cells sorted from blood, collected in a trial of the OX40 agonist ivuxolimab. The source of these receptors is an adult with an advanced solid tumor such as melanoma, head and neck, liver or kidney cancer. Each CDR3 is given without its conserved first and last residue.

v_call	j_call	cdr3_aa
TRBV6-5	TRBJ2-3	ASSYRGHTDTQY
TRBV5-1	TRBJ1-4	ASSLGDSEKLF
TRBV9	TRBJ2-1	ASSVGTTDNEQF
TRBV5-1	TRBJ2-2	ASSLGPNEHDTGELF
TRBV5-1	TRBJ2-5	ASSLGASQETQY
TRBV25-1	TRBJ1-1	ASKGGTEAF
TRBV4-3	TRBJ2-3	ASSQAGGRTDTQY
TRBV7-2	TRBJ2-5	ASSLGFPETQY
TRBV11-2	TRBJ2-5	ASSLVLGQETQY
TRBV2	TRBJ2-2	ASRGRANTGELF
TRBV30	TRBJ2-7	AWDQSYEQY
TRBV7-9	TRBJ2-1	ASSLSRGSEQF
TRBV4-3	TRBJ1-2	ASSQDERGYGYT
TRBV7-2	TRBJ1-2	ASSLMTGNYGYT
TRBV14	TRBJ1-3	ASSQDSTGGNTIY
TRBV9	TRBJ1-1	ASSLGPGVMNTEAF
TRBV4-1	TRBJ2-7	ASSHRDRGSGGYEQY
TRBV9	TRBJ2-1	ASSPSGRGGYNEQF
TRBV4-2	TRBJ1-6	ASSQESGQGSGSPLH
TRBV29-1	TRBJ2-6	SVEDTGPGANVLT
TRBV6-5	TRBJ1-4	ASSYQQTGTGEKLF
TRBV29-1	TRBJ2-2	SVHGGLGELF
TRBV7-9	TRBJ2-7	ASGTSGNNYEQY